This T cell receptor (beta chain) appears in the sequencing data of a study of blood T cell repertoires in COVID-19. Sequenced by immunoSEQ multiplex PCR; TCRdb stores in-frame clones only, minus some. The repertoire holds some 130,000 clones, with about four fifths as singletons. Germline V gene sequence: CDR1 MNHEY, CDR2 SMNVEV (reference sequence). V was trimmed by 6 bases and J by 8 bases, leaving 13 bases between them. This CDR3 is built from 12 residues. The clonotype comes from a human donor in a cohort sampled during active COVID-19. Material: peripheral blood. The V call is TRBV27, the J call TRBJ1-1, with unresolved D. CDR3 coding DNA: TGTGCCAGCAGCGGAGGCACCCTCGAAGCTTTCTTT. It encodes CASSGGTLEAFF.